This passage covers 23 T cell receptor beta chains from one sample sequenced in a study of CD8+ T cells in alopecia areata. Reverse transcribed after extraction, RNA yielded cDNA as the sequencing template. TCRdb keeps only in-frame clones here, not all; method: immunoSEQ multiplex PCR. Among about 110,000 clones listed, roughly 50% were seen once. Stated treatment: oral pan-JAK inhibitor, 5-10 mg twice daily. Sequencing used CD8+ T cells sorted from blood, obtained at week 24, from a patient treated with tofacitinib. Every receptor here comes from a human donor with alopecia areata.

The chain carries TRBV4-1 and TRBJ2-7, with D maybe TRBD1 (5 bases). CDR3 length: 14 amino acids. Trimming took off 0 bases at V and 6 bases at J, with 12 bases between the two ends. Germline loops: CDR1 MGHRA, CDR2 YSYEKL. CDR3: CASSQDELGAEQYF. The DNA of the CDR3 is TGCGCCAGCAGCCAAGATGAATTAGGGGCCGAGCAGTACTTC.

This chain uses TRBV6-1 with TRBJ2-1; D possibly uses TRBD1 or TRBD2 (6 bases each). The CDR3 spans 15 residues. V gave up 3 bases and J gave up 2 bases, with 11 bases separating them. Germline V CDR1 and CDR2: MNHNS, SASEGT. The CDR3 spells CASSEKGEAYNEQFF. The DNA of the CDR3 is TGTGCCAGCAGTGAGAAGGGGGAGGCCTACAATGAGCAGTTCTTC.

This clone was observed a few times. This chain links TRBV7-9 with TRBJ2-7; D might be TRBD1 (6 bases). Germline V gene lookup returns CDR1 SEHNR and CDR2 FQNEAQ (reference sequence). V lost 6 bases and J lost 0, with 9 bases in between. The CDR3 is 13 amino acids. The CDR3 is CASRDSSSYEQYF. DNA of the CDR3: TGTGCCAGCAGGGACAGCAGCTCCTACGAGCAGTACTTC.

This clone was observed a few times. CDR3 residues: CASSPPRAEETQYF. CDR3 nucleotides: TGTGCCAGCAGCCCGCCGAGGGCTGAAGAGACCCAGTACTTC. The chain uses TRBV21-1 and TRBJ2-5; the DNA was not used to check the table's D call, TRBD2. TRBV21-1 corresponds to a pseudogene. The CDR3 loop spans 14 amino acids.

V is TRBV21-1 and J is TRBJ2-7; no DNA check was done on the table's D call, TRBD1. TRBV21-1 is given as a pseudogene. CDR3 size: 11 residues. CDR3 protein: CASRQAYEQYF. CDR3 coding DNA: TGTGCCAGCAGGCAGGCCTACGAGCAGTACTTC.

The rearrangement joins TRBV5-6 to TRBJ2-7, with 11 bases aligning to TRBD2. The CDR3 totals 15 residues. V shed 2 bases and J 3 bases; nucleotides not matched to a gene: 4. The germline V gene has CDR1 SGHDT and CDR2 YYEEEE. The CDR3 DNA sequence: TGTGCCAGCAGCTTTCGACTAGCGGGGAACTACGAGCAGTACTTC. Protein: CASSFRLAGNYEQYF.

This clone was observed a handful of times. This chain uses TRBV27 with TRBJ1-6; D is perhaps TRBD1 (6 bases). The CDR3 consists of 14 residues. Germline V gives CDR1 MNHEY, CDR2 SMNVEV (reference sequence). Trimming stripped 3 bases from V and 9 bases from J, with 12 bases between. The CDR3 is CASSLGGSPSPLHF. DNA for the CDR3: TGTGCCAGCAGTTTGGGGGGCTCACCTTCACCCCTCCACTTT.

This clone was recorded only once. V usage is TRBV27 and J usage is TRBJ1-2; D is ambiguous. This CDR3 is 13 amino acids long. Germline lookup yields CDR1 MNHEY and CDR2 SMNVEV (reference sequence). V lost 3 bases to trimming and J lost 4 bases, with 9 bases between them. Written as DNA, the CDR3 is TGTGCCAGCAGTTTTGGATCCGGCTATGGCTACACCTTC. This encodes CASSFGSGYGYTF.

The chain is built from TRBV7-3 and TRBJ2-1; weak D call: TRBD2 (6 bases). The CDR3 is 18 residues long. The germline V and J ends were trimmed by 4 bases and 3 bases, with 22 bases remaining between them. Germline V gene data show CDR1 as SGHTA and CDR2 as FQGTGA. The CDR3 DNA follows: TGTGCCAGCAGCTCACGTCCCGAGGCGGGGCAAATCTACAATGAGCAGTTCTTC. Translating gives CASSSRPEAGQIYNEQFF.

This rearrangement joins TRBV5-4 to TRBJ2-2; perhaps TRBD2 as D (6 bases). Germline CDR1 is SGHNT and CDR2 is YYREEE (reference sequence). Deletions cut 0 bases from V and 1 base from J, with 13 bases between. The CDR3 is made up of 17 amino acids. The CDR3 is CASSLDGVAVNTGELFF. In DNA, the CDR3 is TGTGCCAGCAGCTTGGATGGAGTAGCGGTGAACACCGGGGAGCTGTTTTTT.

This clone was recorded a few times. The chain employs TRBV11-2 and TRBJ2-5; 13 bases map to TRBD2. The germline gives CDR1 SGHAT, CDR2 FQNNGV. Trimming cost V 5 bases and J 5 bases; bases outside gene matches: 8. CDR3 length equals 16 residues. The CDR3 spells CASSQKTSGGPETQYF. Written as DNA, the CDR3 is TGTGCCAGCAGCCAAAAGACTAGCGGGGGGCCGGAGACCCAGTACTTC.

The chain recombines TRBV6-5 with TRBJ1-5; tentative D call: TRBD1 (5 bases). Per the germline V gene, CDR1 is MNHEY and CDR2 is SVGAGI. Trimming stripped 6 bases from V and 5 bases from J, with 14 bases between. The CDR3 loop spans 14 amino acids. The CDR3 DNA reads as TGTGCCAGCAGCGCCCAGGGTTTCCATCAGCCCCAGCATTTT. It is translated as CASSAQGFHQPQHF.

The rearrangement uses TRBV27 and TRBJ2-3; D possibly corresponds to TRBD2 (6 bases). This CDR3 region has 12 residues. Germline CDR1 is MNHEY and CDR2 is SMNVEV (reference sequence). V was clipped by 7 bases and J by 4 bases, with 9 bases between them. In nucleotides, the CDR3 is TGTGCCAGCACGGGAGTGGCAGATACGCAGTATTTT. Its translation: CASTGVADTQYF.

The chain couples TRBV4-1 to TRBJ1-2, with a tentative D call TRBD1 (5 bases). The V and J ends lost 1 base and 4 bases respectively, with 10 bases between them. CDR1 and CDR2 from the germline V gene are MGHRA and YSYEKL. The CDR3 has 14 residues. The CDR3 region is CASSQVGQGYGYTF. In nucleotides, the CDR3 is TGCGCCAGCAGCCAAGTGGGCCAGGGCTATGGCTACACCTTC.

V is TRBV29-1 and J is TRBJ2-2, with D maybe TRBD2 (7 bases). V was trimmed by 7 bases and J by 6 bases, leaving 12 bases between them. This CDR3 has 12 residues. CDR1 and CDR2 from the germline V gene are SQVTM and ANQGSEA. CDR3 amino acids: CSGLGGAGELFF. Here the CDR3 DNA reads TGCAGCGGCCTAGGGGGGGCCGGGGAGCTGTTTTTT.

The chain combines TRBV18 with TRBJ1-1, with unresolved D. This CDR3 has 16 residues. Per the germline V gene, CDR1 is KGHSH and CDR2 is LQKENI. The V end was cut by 3 bases, the J end by 3 bases, with 17 bases between. The CDR3 DNA reads as TGTGCCAGCTCACCTGGAAGAGGGAAGGGAGACACTGAAGCTTTCTTT. The encoded protein is CASSPGRGKGDTEAFF.

The chain employs TRBV14 and TRBJ1-1; D might be TRBD1 (6 bases). CDR3 size: 18 residues. The germline V gene encodes CDR1 SGHDN and CDR2 FVKESK. Trimming removed 0 bases from V and 0 bases from J, with 17 bases in between. The CDR3 DNA sequence: TGTGCCAGCAGCCAAGATCCCCTGCAGGGGACCGTGAACACTGAAGCTTTCTTT. Amino acids: CASSQDPLQGTVNTEAFF.

J is TRBJ1-4 and V is TRBV27; D is possibly TRBD1 (5 bases). The length of the CDR3 is 15 residues. V gave up 5 bases and J gave up 7 bases, with 17 bases separating them. Germline loops: CDR1 MNHEY, CDR2 SMNVEV (reference sequence). The CDR3 DNA follows: TGTGCCAGCAGTCCTACCCGAGGGGCCCCTGAAAAACTGTTTTTT. Translating it yields CASSPTRGAPEKLFF.

The chain couples TRBV10-3 to TRBJ1-2; 7 nucleotides match TRBD1. The V gene end was trimmed by 2 bases and the J gene end by 11 bases; junction bases not matched to a gene: 5. This CDR3 is built from 12 residues. Germline V CDR1 and CDR2: ENHRY, SYGVKD. CDR3 nucleotide sequence: TGTGCCATCAGTGAGGGACAGGCTTTGTACACCTTC. Translated, it gives CAISEGQALYTF.

This clone was picked up many times. The chain uses TRBV7-9 and TRBJ2-3; D unresolved. This CDR3 is built from 15 residues. Trimming removed 5 bases at V and 1 base at J, with 13 bases between. CDR1 SEHNR and CDR2 FQNEAQ come from the germline V gene (reference sequence). The CDR3: CASSRWARRTDTQYF. The CDR3 DNA follows: TGTGCCAGCAGCCGATGGGCTAGGCGCACAGATACGCAGTATTTT.

The J gene is TRBJ2-7, the V gene TRBV6-5, with D possibly being TRBD2 (7 bases). Per the germline V gene, CDR1 is MNHEY and CDR2 is SVGAGI. The CDR3 contains 14 residues. V was clipped by 2 bases and J by 4 bases, with 12 bases between them. CDR3 region: CASSYGGGQYEQYF. The CDR3 nucleotides read TGTGCCAGCAGTTACGGGGGGGGACAATACGAGCAGTACTTC.

This chain uses TRBV29-1 with TRBJ2-1; perhaps TRBD1 as D (6 bases). The CDR3 contains 14 residues. CDR1 and CDR2 from the germline V gene are SQVTM and ANQGSEA. Trimming left V 2 bases short and J 6 bases short, with 14 bases between. CDR3 region: CSVEWGHQVNEQFF. The DNA of the CDR3 is TGCAGCGTTGAATGGGGACACCAGGTCAATGAGCAGTTCTTC.

Concerning this clone: Other DNA sequences in the same sample also yield this CDR3. The chain uses TRBV5-6 and TRBJ2-5, with D maybe TRBD2 (6 bases). Germline V gene data show CDR1 as SGHDT and CDR2 as YYEEEE. The CDR3 has 13 residues. Trimming pared 4 bases from V and 2 bases from J, leaving 9 bases between. The CDR3 DNA is TGTGCCAGCAGCCTCGGGAGTCAAGAGACCCAGTACTTC. It specifies CASSLGSQETQYF.